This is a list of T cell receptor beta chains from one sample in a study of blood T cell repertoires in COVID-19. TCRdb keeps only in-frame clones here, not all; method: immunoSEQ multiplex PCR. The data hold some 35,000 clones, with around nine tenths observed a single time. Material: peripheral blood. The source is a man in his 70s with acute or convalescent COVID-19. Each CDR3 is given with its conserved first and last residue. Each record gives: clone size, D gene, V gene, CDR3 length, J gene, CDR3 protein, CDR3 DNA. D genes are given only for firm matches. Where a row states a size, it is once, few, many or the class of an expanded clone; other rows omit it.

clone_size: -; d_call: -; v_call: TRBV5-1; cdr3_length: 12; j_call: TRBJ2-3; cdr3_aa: CASSSGRNTQYF; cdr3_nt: TGCGCCAGCAGCTCAGGCCGGAATACGCAGTATTTT
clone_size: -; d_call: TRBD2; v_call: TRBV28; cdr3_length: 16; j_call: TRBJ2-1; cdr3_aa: CASSLYTSGKHNEQFF; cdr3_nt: TGTGCCAGCAGTTTATATACTAGCGGGAAACACAATGAGCAGTTCTTC
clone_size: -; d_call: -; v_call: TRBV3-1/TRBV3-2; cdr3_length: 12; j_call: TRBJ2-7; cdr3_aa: CASSPGENEQYF; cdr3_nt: TGTGCCAGCAGCCCAGGGGAGAACGAGCAGTACTTC
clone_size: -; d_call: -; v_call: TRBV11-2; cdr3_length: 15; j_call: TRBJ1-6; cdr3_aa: CASSRRAGDNSPLHF; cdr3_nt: TGTGCCAGCAGCCGACGGGCAGGGGATAATTCACCCCTCCACTTT
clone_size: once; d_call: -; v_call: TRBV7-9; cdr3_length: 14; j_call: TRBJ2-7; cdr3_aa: CASSLGQGGDEQYF; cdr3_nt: TGTGCCAGCAGCTTAGGACAGGGAGGCGACGAGCAGTACTTC
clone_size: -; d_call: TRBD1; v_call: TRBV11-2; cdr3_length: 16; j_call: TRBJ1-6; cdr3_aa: CASSLEYGTANSPLHF; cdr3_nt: TGTGCCAGCAGCTTAGAGTATGGGACAGCGAATTCACCCCTCCACTTT
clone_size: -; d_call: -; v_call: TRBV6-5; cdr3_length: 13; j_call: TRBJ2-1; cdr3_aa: CASNAGFLREQFF; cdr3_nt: TGTGCCAGCAATGCGGGTTTTCTTCGGGAGCAGTTCTTC
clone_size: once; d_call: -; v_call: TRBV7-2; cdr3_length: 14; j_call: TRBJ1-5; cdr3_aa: CASSLGGGNQPQHF; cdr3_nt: TGTGCCAGCAGCTTAGGGGGAGGCAATCAGCCCCAGCATTTT
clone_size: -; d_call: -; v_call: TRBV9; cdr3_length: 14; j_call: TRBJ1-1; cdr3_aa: CASSQQGWDTEAFF; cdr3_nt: TGTGCCAGCAGCCAACAGGGTTGGGACACTGAAGCTTTCTTT
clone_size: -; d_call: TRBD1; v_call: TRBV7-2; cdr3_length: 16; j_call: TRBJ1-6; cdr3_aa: CASSGTANFYNSPLHF; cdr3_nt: TGTGCCAGCAGCGGGACAGCGAATTTCTATAATTCACCCCTCCACTTT
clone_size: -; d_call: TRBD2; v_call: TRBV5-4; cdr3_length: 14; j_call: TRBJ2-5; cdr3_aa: CASSLSGSPETQYF; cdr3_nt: TGTGCCAGCAGCTTGAGCGGGAGTCCAGAGACCCAGTACTTC
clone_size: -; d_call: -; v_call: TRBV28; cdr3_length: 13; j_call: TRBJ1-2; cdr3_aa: CASSLWPERGYTF; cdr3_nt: TGTGCCAGCAGTTTATGGCCCGAGAGAGGCTACACCTTC
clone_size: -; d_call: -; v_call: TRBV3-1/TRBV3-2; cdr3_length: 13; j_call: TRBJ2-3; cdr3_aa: CASSQRGIDTQYF; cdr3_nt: TGTGCCAGCAGCCAAAGGGGAATAGATACGCAGTATTTT
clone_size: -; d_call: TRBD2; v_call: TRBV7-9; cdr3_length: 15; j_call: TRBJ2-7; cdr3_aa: CASNQMTSGTYEQYF; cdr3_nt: TGTGCCAGCAACCAAATGACTAGCGGGACCTACGAGCAGTACTTC
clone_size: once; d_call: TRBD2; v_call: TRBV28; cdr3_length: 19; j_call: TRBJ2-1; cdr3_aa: CASTRRPTGLAGGPSEQFF; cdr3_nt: TGTGCCAGCACCCGACGTCCAACGGGACTAGCGGGAGGGCCAAGTGAGCAGTTCTTC
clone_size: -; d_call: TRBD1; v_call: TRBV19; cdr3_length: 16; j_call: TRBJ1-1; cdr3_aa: CASRRGQGNMNTEAFF; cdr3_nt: TGTGCCAGCCGTAGGGGGCAGGGCAATATGAACACTGAAGCTTTCTTT
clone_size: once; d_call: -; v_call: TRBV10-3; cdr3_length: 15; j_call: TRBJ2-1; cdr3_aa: CAISEDGSSYNEQFF; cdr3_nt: TGTGCCATCAGTGAGGACGGGAGCTCCTACAATGAGCAGTTCTTC
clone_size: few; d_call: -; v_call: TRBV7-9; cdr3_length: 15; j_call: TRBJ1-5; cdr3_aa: CASSLGIGSGLPQHF; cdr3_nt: TGTGCCAGCAGTCTGGGCATTGGGAGTGGGTTGCCCCAGCATTTT
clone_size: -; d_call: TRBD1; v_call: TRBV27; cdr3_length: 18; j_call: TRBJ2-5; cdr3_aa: CASSGNLDRGGTREAQYF; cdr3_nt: TGTGCCAGCAGTGGGAACCTCGACAGGGGGGGAACAAGAGAGGCCCAGTACTTC
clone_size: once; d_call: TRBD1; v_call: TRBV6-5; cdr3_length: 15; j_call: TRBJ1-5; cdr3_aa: CASSRADRDGQPQHF; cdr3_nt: TGTGCCAGCAGCCGCGCTGACAGGGACGGGCAGCCCCAGCATTTT